This T cell receptor beta chain was profiled in a study of radiotherapy plus CTLA-4 blockade in lung cancer. The overall study: Patients showed objective responses in under 20% of cases, and disease control was achieved by 31%. Notes on the study in general: It was early blood T cell clone dynamics, with interferon-beta, that reportedly best predicted response.

This clone occurred once. What it recognizes is unknown. Method: immunoSEQ multiplex PCR; TCRdb's copy keeps in-frame clones and lacks some. The sample lists 55,000 to 75,000 clones, 65% to 85% occurring once. The CDR3 loop spans 15 amino acids. Germline V gene sequence: CDR1 LNHDA, CDR2 SQIVND (reference sequence). V lost 1 base, J lost 5 bases, and 7 bases stayed unmatched. Those with chemo-refractory metastatic non-small-cell lung cancer were treated with focal radiation combined with CTLA-4 blockade using ipilimumab. This chain uses TRBV19 with TRBJ1-1, with 7 bases aligning to TRBD1. The sample was peripheral blood, taken from a patient treated with radiotherapy plus ipilimumab. The receptor's source is a human donor with non-small cell lung cancer whose response to radiotherapy plus ipilimumab could not be evaluated. Some clones in this sample may be carry-over from other donors' samples. The DNA of the CDR3 is TGTGCCAGTAGTATAGCCCTGACAGGGCTGACTGAAGCTTTCTTT. It specifies CASSIALTGLTEAFF.